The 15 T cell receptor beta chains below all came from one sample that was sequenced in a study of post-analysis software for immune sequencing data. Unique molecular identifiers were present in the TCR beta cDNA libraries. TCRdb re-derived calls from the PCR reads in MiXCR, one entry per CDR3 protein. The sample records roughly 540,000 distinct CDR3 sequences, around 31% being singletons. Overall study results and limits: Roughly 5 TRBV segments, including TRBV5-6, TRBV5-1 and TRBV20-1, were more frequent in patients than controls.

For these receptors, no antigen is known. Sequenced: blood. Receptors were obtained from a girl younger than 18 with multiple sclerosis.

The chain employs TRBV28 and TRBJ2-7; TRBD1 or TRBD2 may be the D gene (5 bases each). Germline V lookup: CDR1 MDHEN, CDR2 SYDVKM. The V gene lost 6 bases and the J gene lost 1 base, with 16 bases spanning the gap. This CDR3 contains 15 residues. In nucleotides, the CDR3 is TGTGCCAGCAGCCCAGGGACCGAGGAATCCTACGAGCAGTACTTC. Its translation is CASSPGTEESYEQYF.

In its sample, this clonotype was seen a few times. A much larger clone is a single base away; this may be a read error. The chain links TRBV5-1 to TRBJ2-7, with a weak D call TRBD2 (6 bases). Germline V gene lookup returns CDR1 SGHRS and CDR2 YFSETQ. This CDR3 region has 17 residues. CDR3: CVSSPVVGGFEFYEQYF. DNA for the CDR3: TGCGTCAGCAGCCCGGTGGTAGGAGGGTTTGAGTTCTACGAGCAGTACTTC.

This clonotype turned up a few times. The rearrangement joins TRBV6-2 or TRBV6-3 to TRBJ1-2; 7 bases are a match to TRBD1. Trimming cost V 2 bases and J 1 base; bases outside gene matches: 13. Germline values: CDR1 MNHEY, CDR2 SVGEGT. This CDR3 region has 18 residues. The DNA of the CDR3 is TGTGCCAGCAGTTACGTTGATGGGACAGCCGCTTTTAACTATGGCTACACCTTC. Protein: CASSYVDGTAAFNYGYTF.

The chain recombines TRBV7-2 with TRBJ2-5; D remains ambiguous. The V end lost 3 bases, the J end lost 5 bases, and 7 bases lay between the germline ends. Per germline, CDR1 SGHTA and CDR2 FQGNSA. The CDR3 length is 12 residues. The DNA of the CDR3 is TGTGCCAGCAGCTTTAAATCGGAGACCCAGTACTTC. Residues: CASSFKSETQYF.

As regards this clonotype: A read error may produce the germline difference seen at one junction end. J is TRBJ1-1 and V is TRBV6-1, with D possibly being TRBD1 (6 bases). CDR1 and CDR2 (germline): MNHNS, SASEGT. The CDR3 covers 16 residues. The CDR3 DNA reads TGTGCCAGCAGTGGCCCACAGGGAGGGATTAACACTGAGGCTTTCTTT. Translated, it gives CASSGPQGGINTEAFF.

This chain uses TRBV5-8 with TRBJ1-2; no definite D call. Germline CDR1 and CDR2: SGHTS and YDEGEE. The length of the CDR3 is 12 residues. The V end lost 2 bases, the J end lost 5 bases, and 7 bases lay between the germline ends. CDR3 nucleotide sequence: TGTGCCAGCAGCTTTGAACAGTATGGCTACACCTTC. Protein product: CASSFEQYGYTF.

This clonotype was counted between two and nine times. CDR3: CASSEQGPVGETQYF. Here the CDR3 DNA reads TGTGCCAGCAGTGAACAGGGCCCGGTTGGGGAGACCCAGTACTTC. The rearrangement joins TRBV28 to TRBJ2-5; weak D call: TRBD1 (6 bases). Trimming pared 5 bases from V and 5 bases from J, leaving 18 bases between. The CDR3 runs 15 residues. Per germline, CDR1 MDHEN and CDR2 SYDVKM.

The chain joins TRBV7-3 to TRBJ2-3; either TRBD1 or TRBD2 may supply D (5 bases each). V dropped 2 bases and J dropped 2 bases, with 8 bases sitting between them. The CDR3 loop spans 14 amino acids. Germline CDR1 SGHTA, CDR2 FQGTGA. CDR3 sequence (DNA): TGTGCCAGCAGCTTACTCGGGGCCACAGATACGCAGTATTTT. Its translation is CASSLLGATDTQYF.

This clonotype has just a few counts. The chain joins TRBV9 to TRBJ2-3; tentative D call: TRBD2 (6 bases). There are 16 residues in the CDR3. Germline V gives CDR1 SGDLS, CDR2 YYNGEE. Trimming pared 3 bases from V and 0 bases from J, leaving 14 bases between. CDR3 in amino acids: CASSAGGGLSTDTQYF. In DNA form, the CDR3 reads TGTGCCAGCAGCGCCGGCGGAGGGCTTAGCACAGATACGCAGTATTTT.

The CDR3 region has the DNA TGTGCCAGCAGCGCATCCAGGGGGGCCTACTATGGCTACACCTTC. This translates into CASSASRGAYYGYTF. The chain has TRBV7-2 and TRBJ1-2; 7 bases align to TRBD1. The CDR3 is 15 residues long. In germline, CDR1 is SGHTA, CDR2 FQGNSA. The ends lost 5 bases at V and 3 bases at J; junction bases unmatched: 9.

CDR3 protein: CSANWGLKETQYF. The CDR3 coding sequence is TGCAGCGCAAACTGGGGTCTTAAAGAGACCCAGTACTTC. The V call is TRBV29-1, the J call TRBJ2-5, with D uncertain. CDR1 and CDR2 (germline): SQVTM, ANQGSEA. With 7 bases removed from V and 3 bases from J, the gap between germline ends came to 15 bases. This CDR3 contains 13 residues.

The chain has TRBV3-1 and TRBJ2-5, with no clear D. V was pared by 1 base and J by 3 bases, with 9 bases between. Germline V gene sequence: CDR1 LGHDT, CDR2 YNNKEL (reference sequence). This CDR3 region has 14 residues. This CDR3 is CASSQVGLKETQYF. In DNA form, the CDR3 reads TGTGCCAGCAGCCAAGTCGGATTAAAAGAGACCCAGTACTTC.

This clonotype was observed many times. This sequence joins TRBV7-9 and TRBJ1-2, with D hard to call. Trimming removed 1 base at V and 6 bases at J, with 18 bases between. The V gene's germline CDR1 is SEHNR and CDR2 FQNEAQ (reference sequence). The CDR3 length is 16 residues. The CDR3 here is CASSLGAAYPTNGYTF. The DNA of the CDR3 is TGTGCCAGCAGCTTAGGGGCAGCGTACCCTACGAATGGCTACACCTTC. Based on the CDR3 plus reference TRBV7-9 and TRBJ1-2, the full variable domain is DTGVSQNPRHKITKRGQNVTFRCDPISEHNRLYWYRQTLGQGPEFLTYFQNEAQLEKSRLLSDRFSAERPKGSFSTLEIQRTEQGDSAMYLCASSLGAAYPTNGYTFGSGTRLTVV.

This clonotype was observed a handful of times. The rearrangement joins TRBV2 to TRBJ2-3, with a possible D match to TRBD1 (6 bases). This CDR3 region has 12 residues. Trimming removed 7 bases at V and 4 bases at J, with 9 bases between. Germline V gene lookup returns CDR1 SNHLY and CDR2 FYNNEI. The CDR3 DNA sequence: TGTGCCAGCATTGGGGGCGCAGATACGCAGTATTTT. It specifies CASIGGADTQYF.

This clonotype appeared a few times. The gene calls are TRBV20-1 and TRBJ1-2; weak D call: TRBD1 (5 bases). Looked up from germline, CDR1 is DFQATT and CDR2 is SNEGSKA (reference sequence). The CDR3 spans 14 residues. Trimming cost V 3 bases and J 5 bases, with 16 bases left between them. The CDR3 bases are TGCAGTGCTAGTGGGCAGGGCACTACTTATGGCTACACCTTC. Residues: CSASGQGTTYGYTF.